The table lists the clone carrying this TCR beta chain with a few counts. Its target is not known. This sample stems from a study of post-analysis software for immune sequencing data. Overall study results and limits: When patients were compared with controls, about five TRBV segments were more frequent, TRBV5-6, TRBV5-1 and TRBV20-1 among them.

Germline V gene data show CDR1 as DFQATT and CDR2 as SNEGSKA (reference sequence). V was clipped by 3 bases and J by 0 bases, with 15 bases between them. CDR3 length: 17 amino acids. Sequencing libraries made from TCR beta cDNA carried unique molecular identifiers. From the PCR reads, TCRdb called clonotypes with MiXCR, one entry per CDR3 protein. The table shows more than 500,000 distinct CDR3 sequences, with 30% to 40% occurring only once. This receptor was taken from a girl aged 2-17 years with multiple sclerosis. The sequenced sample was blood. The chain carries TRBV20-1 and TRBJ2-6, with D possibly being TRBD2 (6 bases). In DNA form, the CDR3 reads TGCAGTGCTAGGTTTAGGGACTCCCACTCTGGGGCCAACGTCCTGACTTTC. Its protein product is CSARFRDSHSGANVLTF.